Listed below are T cell receptor beta chains from one sample, sequenced in a study of vaccination and CD4 T cells after COVID-19. From the PCR reads, TCRdb called clonotypes with MiXCR, one entry per CDR3 protein. Of 21,000 or so distinct CDR3 sequences listed, about three quarters were seen once; the top ten hold around 7.9%. These receptors lack a known antigen. Input material: CD4+ T cells from blood, cultured in vitro. The receptors stem from a human donor who had recovered from COVID-19. Each CDR3 is given with its conserved first and last residue. Clone size appears in some rows only: once, few, many, or a class for an expanded clone.

V gene,clone size,J gene,CDR3 protein
TRBV20-1,-,TRBJ1-5,CSANAARLNSNQPQHF
TRBV12-3/TRBV12-4,-,TRBJ1-1,CASSLLGVDTEAFF
TRBV10-2,-,TRBJ2-1,CASSTGTGGYNEQFF
TRBV7-3,-,TRBJ1-1,CASSRNPGTEAFF
TRBV27,-,TRBJ2-7,CASSRLLGEQYF
TRBV30,-,TRBJ2-3,CAWVGAVNTQYF
TRBV20-1,-,TRBJ2-5,CSARRKAGGPGTQYF
TRBV7-2,few,TRBJ2-5,CASSSETQYF
TRBV7-9,once,TRBJ1-5,CASTPLGSNQPQHF
TRBV11-2,few,TRBJ2-6,CASSLDRGANVLTF
TRBV18,-,TRBJ2-5,CASSRRGGETQYF
TRBV28,-,TRBJ1-6,CACLGQGGGNSPLHF
TRBV12-3/TRBV12-4,-,TRBJ1-1,CASSLTFGGNTEAFF
TRBV29-1,-,TRBJ1-2,CSVPDSQYGYTF
TRBV6-2/TRBV6-3,few,TRBJ1-2,CASSPTGNYGYTF
TRBV19,-,TRBJ1-2,CASSIVGTTYGYTF
TRBV28,few,TRBJ2-5,CATRLAGQETQYF